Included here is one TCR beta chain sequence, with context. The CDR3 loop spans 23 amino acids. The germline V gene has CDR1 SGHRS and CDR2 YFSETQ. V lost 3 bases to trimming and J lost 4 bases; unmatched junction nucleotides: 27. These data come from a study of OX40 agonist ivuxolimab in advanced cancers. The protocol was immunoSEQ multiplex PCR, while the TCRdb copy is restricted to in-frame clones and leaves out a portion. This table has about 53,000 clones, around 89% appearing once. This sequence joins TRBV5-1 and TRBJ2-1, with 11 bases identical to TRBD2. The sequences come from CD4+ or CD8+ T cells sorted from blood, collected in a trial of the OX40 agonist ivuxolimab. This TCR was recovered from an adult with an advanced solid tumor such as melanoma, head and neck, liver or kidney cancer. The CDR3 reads CASSWTTGDGITSGSLRYNEQFF. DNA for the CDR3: TGCGCCAGCAGCTGGACCACAGGGGACGGGATTACTAGCGGGAGTTTGAGATACAATGAGCAGTTCTTC.